This T cell receptor beta chain came from a study of shared clonotypes between healthy human individuals. On the study more broadly: Three plates each covered CD4 naive and memory; CD8 naive two, CD8 memory one.

The V end was cut by 0 bases, the J end by 5 bases, with 17 bases between. The CDR3 is 16 amino acids. Germline CDR1 LGHNA, CDR2 YNFKEQ. Produced via immunoSEQ multiplex PCR; TCRdb's table is partial and in-frame only. The data hold more than 600,000 clones, with about 90% observed a single time. Naive CD8 cells comprised CD45RO-negative, CCR7-positively selected cells, excluding terminally differentiated effector memory CD45RA+ cells. The receptor was isolated from a man aged 25-45 years in good health. Sequencing was carried out using naive CD8+ T cells sorted from blood. The rearrangement links TRBV4-2 to TRBJ2-7, with D perhaps matching TRBD1 (6 bases). The CDR3 DNA is TGTGCCAGCAGCCAAGATCCCCAGGGGACAACGCACGAGCAGTACTTC. It codes for CASSQDPQGTTHEQYF.